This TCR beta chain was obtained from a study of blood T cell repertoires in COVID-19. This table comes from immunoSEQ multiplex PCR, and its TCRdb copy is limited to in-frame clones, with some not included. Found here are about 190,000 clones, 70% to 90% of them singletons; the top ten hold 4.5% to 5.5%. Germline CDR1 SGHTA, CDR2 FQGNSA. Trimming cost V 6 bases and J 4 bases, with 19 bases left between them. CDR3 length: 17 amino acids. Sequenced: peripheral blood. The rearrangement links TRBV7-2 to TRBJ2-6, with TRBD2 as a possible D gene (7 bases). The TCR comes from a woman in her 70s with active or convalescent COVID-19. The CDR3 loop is CASRPRGGGAGANVLTF. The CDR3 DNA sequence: TGTGCCAGCAGACCTCGAGGGGGGGGCGCCGGGGCCAACGTCCTGACTTTC.